These 18 T cell receptor beta chains originate from one sample sequenced in a study of response to subunit inactivated influenza vaccine. One entry per CDR3 protein results from TCRdb running MiXCR on the RT-PCR reads. Seen here are fewer than 550,000 distinct CDR3 sequences, less than 30% observed once, and the top ten hold around 2%. The sample in question was CD4+ T cells sorted from PBMCs, obtained less than 6 days after vaccination. Every receptor here comes from a man over 45 who received an inactivated influenza vaccine.

The chain carries TRBV27 and TRBJ1-1; possibly TRBD1 for D (5 bases). Germline assignment: CDR1 MNHEY and CDR2 SMNVEV (reference sequence). This CDR3 is 13 amino acids long. The V end was cut by 6 bases, the J end by 0 bases, with 8 bases between. This CDR3 reads CASRATVNTEAFF. CDR3 nucleotides: TGTGCCAGCAGGGCGACAGTGAACACTGAAGCTTTCTTT.

This clonotype was seen ten or more times. The chain is built from TRBV24-1 and TRBJ1-6; no reliable D call. The germline CDR1 and CDR2 sequences are KGHDR and SFDVKD. This CDR3 region has 11 residues. The V end lost 3 bases, the J end lost 10 bases, and 3 bases lay between the germline ends. The CDR3 sequence is CATSDESPLHF. CDR3 in DNA: TGTGCCACCAGTGATGAATCACCCCTCCACTTT.

This sequence joins TRBV7-2 and TRBJ2-5; 10 bases agree with TRBD2. The germline V gene has CDR1 SGHTA and CDR2 FQGNSA. The V and J ends lost 9 bases and 7 bases, in that order; junction bases with no gene match: 11. CDR3 length equals 14 residues. The CDR3 reads CASLTAGGSGTQYF. CDR3 bases: TGTGCCAGTCTAACAGCGGGGGGGTCAGGGACCCAGTACTTC.

The sample holds a few counts of this clonotype. V gene TRBV4-3 combines with J gene TRBJ2-1, with TRBD2 matching 8 bases. Germline values: CDR1 LGHNA, CDR2 YSLEER. Unmatched junction bases numbered 15, after V lost 2 bases and J lost 0 bases. The CDR3 is made up of 20 amino acids. The CDR3 protein is CASSQPDKGGGGPSYNEQFF. In nucleotides, the CDR3 is TGCGCCAGCAGCCAACCCGATAAGGGGGGCGGGGGGCCCTCCTACAATGAGCAGTTCTTC.

This clonotype showed up just a few times. This chain uses TRBV7-7 with TRBJ1-6, with unresolved D. The germline gives CDR1 SSHAT, CDR2 FNYEAQ (reference sequence). The ends were cut back, 1 base at V and 6 bases at J, with 13 bases in the middle. CDR3 length: 16 residues. CDR3 loop: CASSLVGSLPNSPLHF. The CDR3 region has the DNA TGTGCCAGCAGCTTAGTGGGCAGCCTTCCTAATTCACCCCTCCACTTT.

J is TRBJ2-3 and V is TRBV9; D unclear. The CDR3 runs to 15 residues. The V end lost 0 bases, the J end lost 2 bases, and 10 bases lay between the germline ends. Germline V gene lookup returns CDR1 SGDLS and CDR2 YYNGEE. The CDR3 DNA sequence: TGTGCCAGCAGCGTAGCTGGCCAGGCCACAGATACGCAGTATTTT. Translated: CASSVAGQATDTQYF.

The J gene is TRBJ2-2, the V gene TRBV7-9; the D is unclear. V lost 8 bases, J lost 1 base, and 8 bases lay in between. There are 13 residues in the CDR3. Germline V gene data show CDR1 as SEHNR and CDR2 as FQNEAQ (reference sequence). The DNA for the CDR3 is TGTGCCAGCGAGGTGGGGAACACCGGGGAGCTGTTTTTT. Translated: CASEVGNTGELFF.

CDR3 in amino acids: CASSFNTGSPNTEAFF. The CDR3, as DNA: TGTGCCAGCAGCTTTAACACGGGAAGCCCGAACACTGAAGCTTTCTTT. V is TRBV12-3 or TRBV12-4 and J is TRBJ1-1; D call uncertain. The V end lost 6 bases, the J end lost 1 base, and 18 bases lay between the germline ends. This CDR3 is built from 16 residues.

This clonotype was found a few times. The CDR3 sequence: CASSQDRGPTGELFF. The CDR3 coding sequence is TGCGCCAGCAGCCAAGACAGGGGGCCCACCGGGGAGCTGTTTTTT. The gene calls are TRBV4-3 and TRBJ2-2; 8 bases are a match to TRBD1. The CDR3 spans 15 residues. Germline V lookup: CDR1 LGHNA, CDR2 YSLEER. V lost 0 bases and J lost 4; bases outside the gene matches: 1.

This clonotype was found a few times. The chain recombines TRBV12-3 or TRBV12-4 with TRBJ2-5; perhaps TRBD2 as D (5 bases). This CDR3 comprises 13 residues. V gave up 6 bases and J gave up 7 bases, with 15 bases separating them. CDR3 DNA: TGTGCCAGCAGGCGGACCGTTGAGGGGACCCAGTACTTC. Its translation: CASRRTVEGTQYF.

The gene calls are TRBV4-2 and TRBJ1-6; D not certain. V was shortened by 0 bases and J by 13 bases, with 7 bases between the two germline ends. Looked up from germline, CDR1 is LGHNA and CDR2 is YNFKEQ. This CDR3 region has 12 residues. CDR3 sequence reads: CASSQDDGPLHF. The CDR3, as DNA: TGTGCCAGCAGCCAAGATGACGGCCCCCTCCACTTT.

The table lists this clonotype with a few counts. V usage is TRBV29-1 and J usage is TRBJ1-2; D uncertain. Germline V gives CDR1 SQVTM, CDR2 ANQGSEA. This CDR3 region has 14 residues. V was cut by 2 bases and J by 6 bases, with 16 bases left in between. As DNA, the CDR3 is TGCAGCGTTGAATTAGGGAGGCAAAGGGATGGCTACACCTTC. It is translated as CSVELGRQRDGYTF.

This clonotype has a handful of counts. CDR3: CASSRLAGGEDTQYF. The CDR3 DNA follows: TGTGCCAGCAGCCGACTAGCGGGAGGGGAAGATACGCAGTATTTT. The chain has TRBV25-1 and TRBJ2-3; 14 nucleotides match TRBD2. Germline assignment: CDR1 MGHDK and CDR2 SYGVNS. The CDR3 covers 15 residues. Unmatched junction bases numbered 4, after V lost 6 bases and J lost 5 bases. Full variable domain (outside the CDR3, taken from reference TRBV25-1 and TRBJ2-3): EADIYQTPRYLVIGTGKKITLECSQTMGHDKMYWYQQDPGMELHLIHYSYGVNSTEKGDLSSESTVSRIRTEHFPLTLESARPSHTSQYLCASSRLAGGEDTQYFGPGTRLTVL.

V usage is TRBV29-1 and J usage is TRBJ2-1; D is uncertain. The V and J ends lost 0 bases and 3 bases respectively, with 6 bases between them. Looked up from germline, CDR1 is SQVTM and CDR2 is ANQGSEA. The CDR3 is made up of 13 amino acids. The CDR3 bases are TGCAGCGTTGAAGATCCTAGCTACAATGAGCAGTTCTTC. Residues: CSVEDPSYNEQFF.

This clonotype was found many times. The gene calls are TRBV4-3 and TRBJ2-7, with 8 nucleotides matching TRBD1. There are 14 residues in the CDR3. CDR1 and CDR2 from the germline V gene are LGHNA and YSLEER. Germline trimming cut 2 bases from V and 6 bases from J; bases unmatched to any gene: 6. The CDR3 DNA sequence: TGCGCCAGCAGCCAATGGACAGGGAACGGCGAGCAGTACTTC. Its protein is CASSQWTGNGEQYF.

A few counts support this clonotype. V gene TRBV10-3 combines with J gene TRBJ2-5, with a tentative D call TRBD2 (5 bases). Trimming took 3 bases from V and 1 from J, leaving 12 bases between them. Per the germline V gene, CDR1 is ENHRY and CDR2 is SYGVKD. This CDR3 region has 15 residues. CDR3 sequence reads: CAISDSHTSQETQYF. The CDR3, as DNA: TGTGCCATCAGTGACTCTCACACTAGCCAAGAGACCCAGTACTTC.

V and J are TRBV12-3 or TRBV12-4 and TRBJ2-5, with D perhaps TRBD1 or TRBD2 (5 bases each). Trimming left V 2 bases short and J 12 bases short, with 13 bases between. The CDR3 is made up of 12 amino acids. The CDR3 DNA is TGTGCCAGCAGTTTATCGGGACCGCCAGAGTACTTC. It codes for CASSLSGPPEYF.

This rearrangement joins TRBV15 to TRBJ2-3, with 9 bases that match TRBD1. V gave up 11 bases and J gave up 4 bases; unmatched junction bases: 7. Germline assignment: CDR1 LNHNV and CDR2 YYDKDF (reference sequence). This CDR3 is 13 amino acids long. CDR3 DNA: TGTGCCGTAGGGGACAGGGTACCAGATACGCAGTATTTT. Protein sequence: CAVGDRVPDTQYF.